Presented here are 28 T cell receptor beta chains from one specimen sequenced in a study of T cells after posttransplantation cyclophosphamide (dated by TCRdb to the mid-2010s). The library was built by means of the immunoSEQ multiplex PCR assay. TCRdb retrieved this table from immuneACCESS and kept in-frame rearrangements only. Not all clones are present; in checked studies, unresolved V genes account for under half, and no reason is known for the remainder. Recorded for this sample are about 20,000 clones; 95% to 99% of them occurred a single time. Around 0.15% of the sample lies in the top ten. To count as naive, T cells had to be viable CD3+CD4+ or CD3+CD8+ cells with a CCR7+CD45RA+CD45RO-CD95-CD27+CD28+ profile. Sequenced sample: naive CD4+ T cells sorted from PBMCs. The receptors originated from a man in his forties in good health, CMV-negative, and a related stem cell transplant donor.

This rearrangement joins TRBV11-2 to TRBJ1-2; D not resolved. The CDR3 loop spans 13 amino acids. Looked up from germline, CDR1 is SGHAT and CDR2 is FQNNGV. V gave up 4 bases and J gave up 5 bases, with 11 bases separating them. CDR3 DNA sequence: TGTGCCAGCAGCTCCCAGGAGGTGTATGGCTACACCTTC. Translated, it gives CASSSQEVYGYTF.

The chain employs TRBV30 and TRBJ2-7; 11 bases match TRBD2. The CDR3 consists of 15 residues. Looked up from germline, CDR1 is GTSNPN and CDR2 is SVGIG (reference sequence). With 1 base clipped from V and 3 bases from J, the junction kept 5 bases outside the gene matches. The CDR3 loop is CAWSGTSGGGYEQYF. The CDR3 bases are TGTGCCTGGAGTGGCACTAGCGGGGGCGGCTACGAGCAGTACTTC.

J is TRBJ2-3 and V is TRBV19; D remains ambiguous. Trimming shortened V by 1 base and J by 0 bases, and 11 bases separated the two germline ends. The length of the CDR3 is 16 residues. The germline V gene has CDR1 LNHDA and CDR2 SQIVND (reference sequence). The CDR3 DNA sequence: TGTGCCAGTAGTATAGGGCAGGCCCCTAGCACAGATACGCAGTATTTT. Protein product: CASSIGQAPSTDTQYF.

This chain connects TRBV19 to TRBJ2-7; 8 nucleotides agree with TRBD2. V shed 5 bases, J shed 2 bases, and the junction held 17 bases outside the gene matches. Germline CDR1 is LNHDA and CDR2 is SQIVND (reference sequence). The CDR3 is 18 amino acids. The CDR3 loop is CASSLRGRGGERAYEQYF. CDR3 coding DNA: TGTGCCAGTAGTCTCCGGGGTCGGGGGGGCGAGAGGGCCTACGAGCAGTACTTC.

The rearrangement uses TRBV20-1 and TRBJ2-5; D remains ambiguous. In germline, CDR1 is DFQATT, CDR2 SNEGSKA (reference sequence). The length of the CDR3 is 11 residues. Trimming took 4 bases from V and 5 from J, leaving 8 bases between them. CDR3 in DNA: TGCAGTGCTAAAGCTGTGGAGACCCAGTACTTC. This translates into CSAKAVETQYF.

In its sample, this clone was seen once. The V and J genes are TRBV18 and TRBJ2-1, with D tentatively TRBD2 (6 bases). CDR1 and CDR2 from the germline V gene are KGHSH and LQKENI. This CDR3 comprises 15 residues. V lost 6 bases to trimming and J lost 3 bases, with 15 bases between them. CDR3 loop: CASSRSGSLYNEQFF. The DNA of the CDR3 is TGTGCCAGCTCCCGGAGCGGGTCCCTCTACAATGAGCAGTTCTTC.

The chain carries TRBV30 and TRBJ2-5; possibly TRBD2 for D (6 bases). The ends were cut back, 2 bases at V and 4 bases at J, with 14 bases in the middle. The CDR3 has 14 residues. Germline V gene lookup returns CDR1 GTSNPN and CDR2 SVGIG (reference sequence). DNA for the CDR3: TGTGCCTGGAGTACCGGGCCGGGAGCAGAGACCCAGTACTTC. Its translation is CAWSTGPGAETQYF.

The chain employs TRBV7-8 and TRBJ1-2, with 8 bases identical to TRBD1. This CDR3 contains 15 residues. From germline, CDR1 is SGHVS and CDR2 FQNEAQ. The trim removed 0 bases at V and 4 bases at J, leaving 4 bases unmatched. The DNA for the CDR3 is TGTGCCAGCAGCTTAGCGGGACAGGAGGTCTATGGCTACACCTTC. Translated, it gives CASSLAGQEVYGYTF.

The chain is built from TRBV5-1 and TRBJ2-3; TRBD1 matches 8 bases. This CDR3 contains 15 residues. Per the germline V gene, CDR1 is SGHRS and CDR2 is YFSETQ. After removal of 2 bases from V and 3 bases from J, the junction contained 5 bases not matched to a gene. The CDR3: CASSFQGARTDTQYF. The CDR3, as DNA: TGCGCCAGCAGCTTTCAGGGGGCGCGAACAGATACGCAGTATTTT.

This clone was recorded only once. J is TRBJ1-1 and V is TRBV18; 7 bases agree with TRBD1. Germline loops: CDR1 KGHSH, CDR2 LQKENI. The CDR3 contains 13 residues. With V trimmed by 3 bases and J by 11 bases, 9 bases remained unmatched. The CDR3 region has the DNA TGTGCCAGCTCACCGGACAGGAAAGTTTATGCTTTCTTT. Amino acids: CASSPDRKVYAFF.

This chain connects TRBV9 to TRBJ1-2, with 7 nucleotides matching TRBD1. This CDR3 contains 16 residues. Germline CDR1 and CDR2: SGDLS and YYNGEE. With V trimmed by 4 bases and J by 4 bases, 13 bases remained unmatched. CDR3 sequence (DNA): TGTGCCAGCAGCTTTTCAACAGGGGCAATTGTCTATGGCTACACCTTC. Protein sequence: CASSFSTGAIVYGYTF.

This rearrangement joins TRBV19 to TRBJ1-5; D is undetermined. CDR3 length: 13 residues. V was clipped by 5 bases and J by 7 bases, with 12 bases between them. The V gene's germline CDR1 is LNHDA and CDR2 SQIVND (reference sequence). For the CDR3, the DNA is TGTGCCAGTAGTCCATCGGGAAGGCAGCCCCAGCATTTT. This translates into CASSPSGRQPQHF.

The chain has TRBV14 and TRBJ2-2, with TRBD1 identical over 8 bases. The germline gives CDR1 SGHDN, CDR2 FVKESK. CDR3 length: 15 amino acids. The junction had 4 bases not matched to a gene; V was cut back by 4 bases and J by 3 bases. The CDR3 bases are TGTGCCAGCAGCCTATTGGACAGGGACACCGGGGAGCTGTTTTTT. Protein product: CASSLLDRDTGELFF.

The chain combines TRBV5-4 with TRBJ1-1, with TRBD1 matching over 10 bases. Trimming took 6 bases from V and 4 from J; bases not matched to a gene: 6. Per the germline V gene, CDR1 is SGHNT and CDR2 is YYREEE (reference sequence). The CDR3 is 14 amino acids. CDR3 in amino acids: CASIPDRGSTEAFF. The CDR3 nucleotides are TGTGCCAGCATCCCGGACAGGGGGAGCACTGAAGCTTTCTTT. Drawing the rest from reference TRBV5-4 and TRBJ1-1, the complete variable domain is ETGVTQSPTHLIKTRGQQVTLRCSSQSGHNTVSWYQQALGQGPQFIFQYYREEENGRGNFPPRFSGLQFPNYSSELNVNALELDDSALYLCASIPDRGSTEAFFGQGTRLTVV.

In DNA form, the CDR3 reads TGTGCCAGCAGTTTGACGGGACAGGGTAGCACTGAAGCTTTCTTT. It translates to CASSLTGQGSTEAFF. The V gene is TRBV28, the J gene TRBJ1-1, with 9 bases that match TRBD1. This CDR3 is 15 amino acids long. CDR1 is MDHEN and CDR2 is SYDVKM in the germline V gene. V was clipped by 3 bases and J by 4 bases; unmatched bases: 6.

The chain carries TRBV7-8 and TRBJ1-3, with a possible D match to TRBD1 (6 bases). Germline CDR1 is SGHVS and CDR2 is FQNEAQ. The V end was cut by 1 base, the J end by 0 bases, with 13 bases between. The CDR3 sequence is 17 residues long. DNA of the CDR3: TGTGCCAGCAGCTTAGGGTCAGGGGCCCTCTCTGGAAACACCATATATTTT. Translating gives CASSLGSGALSGNTIYF.

The rearrangement uses TRBV12-5 and TRBJ2-1; TRBD2 aligns across 15 bases. This CDR3 has 17 residues. Germline loops: CDR1 LGHNT, CDR2 FRNRAP. V shed 0 bases, J shed 6 bases, and the junction held 3 bases outside the gene matches. This CDR3 reads CASGLVMGLAGGNEQFF. The CDR3 DNA sequence: TGTGCTAGTGGTTTGGTAATGGGACTAGCGGGGGGCAATGAGCAGTTCTTC.

Only one count was recorded for this clone. The J gene is TRBJ1-1, the V gene TRBV28, with TRBD1 as a possible D gene (6 bases). Trimming left V 7 bases short and J 1 base short, with 10 bases between. Germline loops: CDR1 MDHEN, CDR2 SYDVKM. The CDR3 spans 13 residues. In nucleotides, the CDR3 is TGTGCCAGCAAAATACAGGGGAACACTGAAGCTTTCTTT. The encoded protein is CASKIQGNTEAFF.

The CDR3 loop reads CASSFSWGQQGQPQHF. The CDR3 region has the DNA TGTGCCAGCAGTTTTTCCTGGGGACAGCAGGGGCAGCCCCAGCATTTT. This chain links TRBV28 with TRBJ1-5; 7 nucleotides match TRBD1. This CDR3 has 16 amino acids. Trimming at V came to 3 bases and at J to 7 bases, leaving 12 bases not matched to a gene. Germline assignment: CDR1 MDHEN and CDR2 SYDVKM. The variable domain in full, with the rest retrieved from reference TRBV28 and TRBJ1-5, is DVKVTQSSRYLVKRTGEKVFLECVQDMDHENMFWYRQDPGLGLRLIYFSYDVKMKEKGDIPEGYSVSREKKERFSLILESASTNQTSMYLCASSFSWGQQGQPQHFGDGTRLSIL.

V usage is TRBV11-2 and J usage is TRBJ2-7; 8 nucleotides match TRBD2. Germline CDR1 and CDR2: SGHAT and FQNNGV. This CDR3 contains 14 residues. Losses at the gene ends were 5 bases for V and 5 bases for J; bases not matched to a gene: 8. The CDR3 reads CASSPREVHDEQYF. As DNA, the CDR3 is TGTGCCAGCAGCCCGCGGGAGGTACACGACGAGCAGTACTTC.

J is TRBJ2-1 and V is TRBV5-1; 7 bases fit TRBD2. Germline lookup yields CDR1 SGHRS and CDR2 YFSETQ. The V segment lost 5 bases and the J segment 4 bases; nucleotides outside the gene matches: 6. The CDR3 is 14 amino acids. CDR3 in DNA: TGCGCCAGCAGTTTACGGGAGGTTTACAATGAGCAGTTCTTC. It translates to CASSLREVYNEQFF.

V and J are TRBV7-2 and TRBJ2-7, with D tentatively TRBD2 (6 bases). The CDR3 consists of 15 residues. V was cut by 5 bases and J by 7 bases, with 21 bases left in between. Germline CDR1 SGHTA, CDR2 FQGNSA. The DNA for the CDR3 is TGTGCCAGCAGCCTTAGACTAGTGGGAGCCCAAGAGCAGTACTTC. Translation: CASSLRLVGAQEQYF.

This chain joins TRBV5-4 and TRBJ2-3; 8 positions agree with TRBD2. V lost 5 bases, J lost 3 bases, and 11 bases stayed unmatched. The V gene's germline CDR1 is SGHNT and CDR2 YYREEE (reference sequence). The CDR3 runs to 16 residues. The CDR3 here is CASRTGREEITDTQYF. For the CDR3, the DNA is TGTGCCAGCAGAACGGGGCGGGAGGAGATTACAGATACGCAGTATTTT.

The chain recombines TRBV11-2 with TRBJ2-3, with D maybe TRBD2 (5 bases). V was trimmed by 2 bases and J by 5 bases, leaving 8 bases between them. This CDR3 spans 13 amino acids. The germline V gene has CDR1 SGHAT and CDR2 FQNNGV. The CDR3 nucleotides read TGTGCCAGCAGCTTACTGAGGGTAGATACGCAGTATTTT. Encoded protein: CASSLLRVDTQYF. Filled out from reference TRBV11-2 and TRBJ2-3, the complete variable domain reads EAGVAQSPRYKIIEKRQSVAFWCNPISGHATLYWYQQILGQGPKLLIQFQNNGVVDDSQLPKDRFSAERLKGVDSTLKIQPAKLEDSAVYLCASSLLRVDTQYFGPGTRLTVL.

The chain carries TRBV4-1 and TRBJ2-3; D possibly corresponds to TRBD2 (6 bases). Trimming pared 0 bases from V and 3 bases from J, leaving 13 bases between. Germline values: CDR1 MGHRA, CDR2 YSYEKL. The CDR3 contains 16 residues. This CDR3 reads CASSQEGRDTTDTQYF. CDR3 nucleotide sequence: TGCGCCAGCAGCCAAGAAGGGCGGGATACTACAGATACGCAGTATTTT.

The rearrangement links TRBV6-1 to TRBJ2-5; TRBD2 aligns across 9 bases. This CDR3 is 11 amino acids long. Germline-derived CDR1 and CDR2 are MNHNS and SASEGT. V lost 9 bases, J lost 7 bases, and 3 bases stayed unmatched. In DNA form, the CDR3 reads TGTGCCAGTACTAGCGGGTGGACCCAGTACTTC. Translation gives CASTSGWTQYF.

The V gene is TRBV7-9, the J gene TRBJ1-2, with 9 bases lining up with TRBD1. V dropped 4 bases and J dropped 2; count of bases not matched to a gene: 5. The CDR3 has 15 residues. The germline gives CDR1 SEHNR, CDR2 FQNEAQ (reference sequence). The DNA for the CDR3 is TGTGCCAGCAGCTGGGGGGACAGGGTGAACTATGGCTACACCTTC. As protein: CASSWGDRVNYGYTF. Based on the CDR3 plus reference TRBV7-9 and TRBJ1-2, the full variable domain is DTGVSQNPRHKITKRGQNVTFRCDPISEHNRLYWYRQTLGQGPEFLTYFQNEAQLEKSRLLSDRFSAERPKGSFSTLEIQRTEQGDSAMYLCASSWGDRVNYGYTFGSGTRLTVV.

The chain links TRBV6-5 to TRBJ1-1, with 7 nucleotides matching TRBD1. The CDR3 is 13 amino acids. Germline V gene lookup returns CDR1 MNHEY and CDR2 SVGAGI. Trimming at V came to 4 bases and at J to 4 bases, leaving 3 bases not matched to a gene. The DNA of the CDR3 is TGTGCCAGCAGTTGGCAGGGGGGCACTGAAGCTTTCTTT. Amino acids: CASSWQGGTEAFF.